The rows below give T cell receptor beta chains drawn from one sample of a study of T cell changes during pregnancy in multiple sclerosis. Profiling relied on immunoSEQ multiplex PCR, and the TCRdb table lists in-frame clones only, not all of them. The repertoire consists of over 60,000 clones, with 90% to 95% occurring once and the leading ten covering around 0.64%. Specimen: peripheral blood, collected in the third trimester of pregnancy. The receptors come from a female donor in good health, enrolled as a control in a pregnancy study. Each CDR3 is given with its conserved first and last residue. Only part of the rows carry a size: once, few, many, or a class if the clone is expanded.

cdr3_aa v_call clone_size j_call
CASSPTYGYTF TRBV7-9 NA TRBJ1-2
CASSKTEGYMQYF TRBV7-9 NA TRBJ2-3
CASSLDRSGYEQYF TRBV7-6 NA TRBJ2-7
CASSFFQVGINTQYF TRBV27 once TRBJ2-3
CASSTGGLAVEQFF TRBV6-5 NA TRBJ2-1
CASKLRRSTWPDTQYF TRBV28 NA TRBJ2-3
CASSEGPVGRGTDTQYF TRBV25-1 NA TRBJ2-3
CARKQGGGNTEAFF TRBV2 NA TRBJ1-1
CASSQDYSVRPQHF TRBV4-3 once TRBJ1-5
CASSLIPSHGASYEQYF TRBV11-2 NA TRBJ2-7
CASSPTGGTEAFF TRBV19 NA TRBJ1-1
CASIPLAVTYNEQFF TRBV28 NA TRBJ2-1
CASSFQGADTQYF TRBV7-9 NA TRBJ2-3
CASSIGTSGGETQYF TRBV5-1 NA TRBJ2-5
CASSSEQGRVYGYTF TRBV7-9 NA TRBJ1-2
CASSFRGSGDEQYF TRBV28 NA TRBJ2-7
CASSQGPEGNSPLHF TRBV4-2 NA TRBJ1-6